This TCR beta chain was captured in a study of CD8+ T cells in alopecia areata (dated by TCRdb to between 2017 and 2018). Study-level background: The treated patients, all with moderate-to-severe alopecia areata, were enrolled in an open-label pilot trial of oral tofacitinib given at 5 to 10 mg twice daily. Patients stayed on tofacitinib for 6 to 18 months and then had 6 months of follow-up off drug so that delayed response and recurrence could be assessed. For the treated patients, the SALT score, which quantifies what percentage of scalp surface area is affected, served as the measure of disease severity. In both human patients and the C3H/HeJ mouse model, the study applied high-throughput TCRbeta sequencing to look at T cell clonal expansion in alopecia areata. Scalp tissue and sorted CD4+ and CD8+ peripheral blood T cells from patchy and totalis/universalis alopecia areata patients and from healthy controls were covered by human TCRbeta sequencing. Biopsies were taken from tofacitinib-treated patients at baseline and at 4 and 24 weeks of treatment, and a later scalp biopsy was taken in several of the tofacitinib-treated patients. Scalp clonality was compared among normal scalp (n=4), patchy alopecia areata scalp (n=8), and alopecia totalis/universalis scalp (n=8). The RNA source kit depended on sample type: the PAXgene miRNA kit for fixed scalp, the miRNeasy kit for PBMCs, and the RNeasy kit for mouse skin. TCRbeta CDR3 regions were amplified by immunoSEQ multiplex PCR with 35 Vbeta forward and 13 Jbeta reverse primers. Paper-wide results and their limitations: Compared with normal scalp, lesional scalp had higher clonality and more expanded CD8+ clones, particularly in alopecia totalis/universalis, a pattern that suggests antigenic drive. The treated cohort was small, with a single nonresponder, so links between baseline CD8+ expansion and response need larger studies. Shared TCR sequences between patients were less evident than in mice, which may be partly attributable to HLA diversity in the patient population. Tofacitinib significantly lowered scalp clonality and the number of expanded CD8+ clones among the top 100 scalp clones. Many expanded lesional clones persisted in scalp and blood during tofacitinib treatment, which may partly explain relapse after stopping treatment. Unlike mouse skin, where gammadelta T cells dominate, normal human skin contains resident alphabeta T cells that get sequenced too, which complicates analysis of the scalp TCR repertoire.

As regards this clone: Its antigen is currently not known. No quality values exist for individual bases; no much larger clone is one base distant.

Receptor amplification or capture employed the immunoSEQ multiplex PCR assay. RNA was extracted from all samples and reverse transcribed into cDNA as template for TCR sequencing. SuperScript III was used for first-strand cDNA synthesis, primed with a 2:1 mix of oligo-dT and random hexamers. A synthetic immune receptor repertoire was used to measure amplification bias, and any remaining bias was corrected computationally. Concerning the study's data processing: Raw reads were preprocessed for error removal, and CDR3 was defined according to IMGT conventions as running from the conserved cysteine to phenylalanine. To get clonality, Shannon entropy was normalized by log2 of the number of productive unique TCRs and the result was subtracted from 1. CD4 or CD8 identity of scalp clones was inferred by cross-referencing scalp TCRbeta sequences with sorted blood CD4 and CD8 repertoires. TCRdb carries this immuneACCESS record with in-frame sequences only. Its versions omit some clonotypes, under half of them owing to an unresolved V gene in the studies checked, with the rest unexplained. V and J calls and clone size are as listed in that table; D and trimming were resolved from the DNA. This sample is represented by roughly 120,000 clones; 58% of them were singletons. Around 30% of the sample lies in the top ten.

Explained via the paper, the time point label denotes: around 28 days on oral tofacitinib. The treatment or condition label on this specimen signifies: oral pan-JAK inhibitor, 5-10 mg twice daily. From alopecia areata patients, peripheral blood was collected along with lesional scalp punch biopsies. PBMCs were separated by density centrifugation and stained for CD3, CD4 and CD8, after which CD4+ and CD8+ T cells were sorted on a FACSAria. Source: CD8+ T cells sorted from blood, taken at week 4, from a patient treated with tofacitinib. This TCR derives from a human donor with alopecia areata.

The nucleotide sequence is given as TGTGCCAGCACCCTAAGGGGGGCCACCGGGGAGCTGTTTTTT. It translates to CASTLRGATGELFF. Rearrangement joined TRBV5-4 to TRBJ2-2; the D gene could be either TRBD1 or TRBD2, each agreeing at 6 bases. The CDR3 numbers 14 residues from cysteine through phenylalanine. The sequence is cut down to CDR3 DNA, 42 bases in frame from base 1. CDR1 SGHNT and CDR2 YYREEE were looked up in the germline V gene (reference sequence). V sheds 6 bases and J sheds 4 bases, leaving 13 bases between their ends.